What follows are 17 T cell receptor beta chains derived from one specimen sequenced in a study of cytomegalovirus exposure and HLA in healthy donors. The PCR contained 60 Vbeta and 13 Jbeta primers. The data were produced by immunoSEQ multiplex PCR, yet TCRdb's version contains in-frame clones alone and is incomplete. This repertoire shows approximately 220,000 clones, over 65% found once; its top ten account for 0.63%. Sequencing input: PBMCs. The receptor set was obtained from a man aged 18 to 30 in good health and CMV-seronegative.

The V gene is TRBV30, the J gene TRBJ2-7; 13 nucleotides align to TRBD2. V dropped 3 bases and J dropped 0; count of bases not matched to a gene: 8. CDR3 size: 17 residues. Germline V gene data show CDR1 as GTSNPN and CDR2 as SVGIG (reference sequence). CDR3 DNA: TGTGCCTGGAGCGCCCCCGGGACTAGCGGGAACTCCTACGAGCAGTACTTC. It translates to CAWSAPGTSGNSYEQYF.

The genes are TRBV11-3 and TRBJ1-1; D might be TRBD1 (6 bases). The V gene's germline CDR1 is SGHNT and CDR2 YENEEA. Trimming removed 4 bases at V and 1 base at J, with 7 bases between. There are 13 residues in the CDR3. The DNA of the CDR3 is TGTGCCAGCAGCTCGGGACAGAACACTGAAGCTTTCTTT. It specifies CASSSGQNTEAFF.

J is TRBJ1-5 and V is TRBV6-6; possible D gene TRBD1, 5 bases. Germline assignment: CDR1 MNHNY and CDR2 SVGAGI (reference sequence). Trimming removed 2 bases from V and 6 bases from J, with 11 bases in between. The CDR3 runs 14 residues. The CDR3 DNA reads TGTGCCAGCAGTTACGGTGGGGCAGGTCAGCCCCAGCATTTT. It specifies CASSYGGAGQPQHF.

CDR3 loop: CASSEREHNEQFF. The CDR3 coding sequence is TGTGCCAGCAGTGAACGGGAGCACAATGAGCAGTTCTTC. The chain uses TRBV6-1 and TRBJ2-1, with D maybe TRBD2 (6 bases). The CDR3 spans 13 residues. V lost 2 bases to trimming and J lost 5 bases, with 7 bases between them. Germline V lookup: CDR1 MNHNS, CDR2 SASEGT.

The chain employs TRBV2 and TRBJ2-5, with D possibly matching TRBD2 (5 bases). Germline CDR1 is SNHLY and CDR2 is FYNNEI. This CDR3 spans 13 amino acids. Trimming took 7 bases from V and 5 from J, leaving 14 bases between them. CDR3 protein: CASIEGVWETQYF. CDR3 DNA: TGTGCCAGCATCGAGGGCGTTTGGGAGACCCAGTACTTC. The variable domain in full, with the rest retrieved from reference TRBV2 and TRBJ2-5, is EPEVTQTPSHQVTQMGQEVILRCVPISNHLYFYWYRQILGQKVEFLVSFYNNEISEKSEIFDDQFSVERPDGSNFTLKIRSTKLEDSAMYFCASIEGVWETQYFGPGTRLLVL.

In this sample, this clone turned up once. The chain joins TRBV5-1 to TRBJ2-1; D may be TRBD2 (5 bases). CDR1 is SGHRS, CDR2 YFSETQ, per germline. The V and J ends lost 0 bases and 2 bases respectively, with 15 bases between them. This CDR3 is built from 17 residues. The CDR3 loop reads CASSLAGRLATYNEQFF. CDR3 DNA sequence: TGCGCCAGCAGCTTGGCCGGCCGGCTAGCAACCTACAATGAGCAGTTCTTC.

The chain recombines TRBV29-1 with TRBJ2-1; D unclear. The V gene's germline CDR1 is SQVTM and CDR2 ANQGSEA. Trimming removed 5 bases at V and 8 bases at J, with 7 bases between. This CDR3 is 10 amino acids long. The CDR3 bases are TGCAGCGTTTTTCCGGATGAGCAGTTCTTC. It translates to CSVFPDEQFF.

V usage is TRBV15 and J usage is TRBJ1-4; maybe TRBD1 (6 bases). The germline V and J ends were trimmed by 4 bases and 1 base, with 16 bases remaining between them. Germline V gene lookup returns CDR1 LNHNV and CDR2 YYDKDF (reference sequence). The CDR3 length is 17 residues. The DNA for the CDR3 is TGTGCCACCAGCATGGGATACAGGGCTTTAACTAATGAAAAACTGTTTTTT. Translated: CATSMGYRALTNEKLFF.

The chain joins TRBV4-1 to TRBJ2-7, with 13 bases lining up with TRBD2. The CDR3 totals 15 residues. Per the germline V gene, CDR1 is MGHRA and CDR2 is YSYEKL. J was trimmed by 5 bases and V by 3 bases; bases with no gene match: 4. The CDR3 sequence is CASSHGLAGDNEQYF. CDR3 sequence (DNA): TGCGCCAGCAGCCATGGACTAGCGGGAGACAACGAGCAGTACTTC.

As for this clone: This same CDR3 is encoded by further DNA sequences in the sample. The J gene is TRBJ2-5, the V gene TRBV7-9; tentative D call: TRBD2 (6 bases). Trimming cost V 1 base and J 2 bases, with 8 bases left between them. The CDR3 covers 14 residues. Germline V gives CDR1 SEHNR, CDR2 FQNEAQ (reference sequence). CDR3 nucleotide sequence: TGTGCCAGCAGCTTAGGCCTAGCGCAAGAGACCCAGTACTTC. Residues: CASSLGLAQETQYF.

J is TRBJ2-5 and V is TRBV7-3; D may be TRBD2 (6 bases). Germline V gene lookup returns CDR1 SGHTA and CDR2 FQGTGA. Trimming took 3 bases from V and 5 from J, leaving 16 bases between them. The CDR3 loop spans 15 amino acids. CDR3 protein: CASSFVGGVGETQYF. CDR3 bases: TGTGCCAGCAGCTTCGTCGGGGGAGTGGGTGAGACCCAGTACTTC. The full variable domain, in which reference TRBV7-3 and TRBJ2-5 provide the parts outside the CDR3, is GAGVSQTPSNKVTEKGKYVELRCDPISGHTALYWYRQSLGQGPEFLIYFQGTGAADDSGLPNDRFFAVRPEGSVSTLKIQRTERGDSAVYLCASSFVGGVGETQYFGPGTRLLVL.

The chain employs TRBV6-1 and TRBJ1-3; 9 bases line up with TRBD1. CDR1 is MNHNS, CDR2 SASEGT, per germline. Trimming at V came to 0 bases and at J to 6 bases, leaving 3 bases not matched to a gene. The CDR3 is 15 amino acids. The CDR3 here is CASSEADRGLNTIYF. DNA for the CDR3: TGTGCCAGCAGTGAAGCGGACAGGGGATTAAACACCATATATTTT.

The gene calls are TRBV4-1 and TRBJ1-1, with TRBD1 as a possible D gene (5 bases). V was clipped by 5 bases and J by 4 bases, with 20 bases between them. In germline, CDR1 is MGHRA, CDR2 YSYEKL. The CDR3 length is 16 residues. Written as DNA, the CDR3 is TGCGCCAGCAGCTCTCCACCCAACACGGGGGGCACTGAAGCTTTCTTT. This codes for CASSSPPNTGGTEAFF.

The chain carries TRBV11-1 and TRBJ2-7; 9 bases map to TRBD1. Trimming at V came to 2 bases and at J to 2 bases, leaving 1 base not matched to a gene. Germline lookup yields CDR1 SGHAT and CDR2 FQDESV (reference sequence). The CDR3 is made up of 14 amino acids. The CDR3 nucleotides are TGTGCCAGCAGCTTAACAGGGGGCACCTACGAGCAGTACTTC. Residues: CASSLTGGTYEQYF.

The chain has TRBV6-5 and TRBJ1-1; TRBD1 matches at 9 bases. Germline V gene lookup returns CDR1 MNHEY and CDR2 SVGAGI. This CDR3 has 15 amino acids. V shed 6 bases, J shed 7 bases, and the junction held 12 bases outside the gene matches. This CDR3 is CASRRSTGGWGEAFF. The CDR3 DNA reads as TGTGCCAGCAGACGCAGTACAGGGGGCTGGGGTGAAGCTTTCTTT.

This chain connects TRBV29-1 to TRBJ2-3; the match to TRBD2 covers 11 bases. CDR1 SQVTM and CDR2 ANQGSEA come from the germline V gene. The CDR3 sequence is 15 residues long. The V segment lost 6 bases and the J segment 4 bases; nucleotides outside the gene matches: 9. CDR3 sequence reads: CSVHTSGRLSDTQYF. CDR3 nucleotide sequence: TGCAGCGTCCACACTAGCGGGAGATTGTCAGATACGCAGTATTTT.

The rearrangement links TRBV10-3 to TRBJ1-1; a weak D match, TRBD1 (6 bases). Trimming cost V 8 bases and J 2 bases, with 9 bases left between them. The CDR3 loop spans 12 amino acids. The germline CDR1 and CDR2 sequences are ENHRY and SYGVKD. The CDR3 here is CAIGGGNTEAFF. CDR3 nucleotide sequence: TGTGCCATCGGGGGGGGCAACACTGAAGCTTTCTTT.